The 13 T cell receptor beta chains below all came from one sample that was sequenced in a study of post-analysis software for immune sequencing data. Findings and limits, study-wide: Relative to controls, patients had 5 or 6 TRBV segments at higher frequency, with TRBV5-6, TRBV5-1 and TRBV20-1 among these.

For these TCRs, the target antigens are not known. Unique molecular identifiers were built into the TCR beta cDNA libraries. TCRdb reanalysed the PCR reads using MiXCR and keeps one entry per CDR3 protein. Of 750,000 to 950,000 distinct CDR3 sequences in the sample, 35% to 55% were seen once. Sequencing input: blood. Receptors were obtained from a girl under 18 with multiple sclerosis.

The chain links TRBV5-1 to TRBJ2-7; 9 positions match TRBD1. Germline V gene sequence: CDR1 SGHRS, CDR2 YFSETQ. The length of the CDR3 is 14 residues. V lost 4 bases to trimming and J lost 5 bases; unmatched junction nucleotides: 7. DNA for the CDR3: TGCGCCAGCAGCCAAAAGGGGACAGGGAACGAGCAGTACTTC. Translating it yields CASSQKGTGNEQYF.

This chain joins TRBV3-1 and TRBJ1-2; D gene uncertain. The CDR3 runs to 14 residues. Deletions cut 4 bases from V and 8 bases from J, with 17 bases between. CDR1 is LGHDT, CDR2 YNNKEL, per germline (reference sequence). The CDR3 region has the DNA TGTGCCAGCAGCCCGCTGGTGACGGTAGAAGGCTACACCTTC. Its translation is CASSPLVTVEGYTF.

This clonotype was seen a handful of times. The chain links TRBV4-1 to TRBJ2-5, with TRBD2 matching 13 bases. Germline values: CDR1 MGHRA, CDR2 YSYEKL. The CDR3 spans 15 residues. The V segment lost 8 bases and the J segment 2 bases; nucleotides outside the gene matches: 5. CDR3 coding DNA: TGCGCCAGCGGACTAGCGGGAGAGCGGCAAGAGACCCAGTACTTC. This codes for CASGLAGERQETQYF.

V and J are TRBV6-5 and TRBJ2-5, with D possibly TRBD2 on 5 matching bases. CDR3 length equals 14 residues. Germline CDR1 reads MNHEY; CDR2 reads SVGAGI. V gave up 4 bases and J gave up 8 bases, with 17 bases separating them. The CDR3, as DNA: TGTGCCAGCAGTTCTCTGAGCGGTACTCTCACCCAGTACTTC. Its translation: CASSSLSGTLTQYF.

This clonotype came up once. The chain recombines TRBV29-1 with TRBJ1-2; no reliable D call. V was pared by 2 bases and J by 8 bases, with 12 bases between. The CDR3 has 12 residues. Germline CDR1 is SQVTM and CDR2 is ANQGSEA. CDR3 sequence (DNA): TGCAGCGTTGAACGCCAGATGAGGGGCTACACCTTC. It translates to CSVERQMRGYTF.

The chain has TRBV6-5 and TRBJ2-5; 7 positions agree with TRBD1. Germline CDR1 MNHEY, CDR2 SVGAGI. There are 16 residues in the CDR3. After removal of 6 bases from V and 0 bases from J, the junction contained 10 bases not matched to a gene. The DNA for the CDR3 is TGTGCCAGCAGGCTAACCGGGACAGCGTACCAAGAGACCCAGTACTTC. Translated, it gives CASRLTGTAYQETQYF.

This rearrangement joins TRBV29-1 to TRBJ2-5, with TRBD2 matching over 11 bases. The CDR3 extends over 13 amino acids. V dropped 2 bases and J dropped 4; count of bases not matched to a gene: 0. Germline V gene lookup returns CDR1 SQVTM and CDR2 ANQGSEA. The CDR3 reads CSVETSGRETQYF. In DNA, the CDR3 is TGCAGCGTTGAAACTAGCGGGAGAGAGACCCAGTACTTC.

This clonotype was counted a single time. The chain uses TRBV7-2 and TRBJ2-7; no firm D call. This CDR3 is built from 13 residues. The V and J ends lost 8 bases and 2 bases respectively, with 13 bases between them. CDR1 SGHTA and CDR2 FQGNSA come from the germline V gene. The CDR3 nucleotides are TGTGCCAGCTCACAACATCCCCCCTACGAGCAGTACTTC. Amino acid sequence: CASSQHPPYEQYF.

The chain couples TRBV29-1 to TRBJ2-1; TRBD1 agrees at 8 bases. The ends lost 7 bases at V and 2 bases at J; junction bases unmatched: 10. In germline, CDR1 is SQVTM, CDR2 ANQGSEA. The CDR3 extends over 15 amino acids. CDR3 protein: CSAPGGGYTYNEQFF. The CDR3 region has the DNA TGCAGCGCCCCAGGGGGCGGGTACACCTACAATGAGCAGTTCTTC.

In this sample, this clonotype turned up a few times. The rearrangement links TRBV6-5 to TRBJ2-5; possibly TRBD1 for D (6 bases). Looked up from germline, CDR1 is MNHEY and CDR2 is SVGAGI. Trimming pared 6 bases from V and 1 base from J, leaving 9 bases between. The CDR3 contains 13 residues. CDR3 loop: CASRRTVQETQYF. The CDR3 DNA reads TGTGCCAGCAGGAGGACAGTCCAAGAGACCCAGTACTTC.

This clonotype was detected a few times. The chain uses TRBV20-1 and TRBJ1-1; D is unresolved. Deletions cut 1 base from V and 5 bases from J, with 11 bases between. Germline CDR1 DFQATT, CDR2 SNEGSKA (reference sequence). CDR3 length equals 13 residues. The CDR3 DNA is TGCAGTGCTAGAGTGGGGAGGGAGACTGAAGCTTTCTTT. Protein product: CSARVGRETEAFF.

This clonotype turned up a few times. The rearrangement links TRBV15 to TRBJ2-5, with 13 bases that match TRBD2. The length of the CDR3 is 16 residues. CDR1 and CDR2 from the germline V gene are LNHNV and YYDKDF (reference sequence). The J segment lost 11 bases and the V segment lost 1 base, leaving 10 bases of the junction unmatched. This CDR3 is CATSRAGLAGEGEQYF. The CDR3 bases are TGTGCCACCAGCAGAGCTGGACTAGCGGGAGAAGGGGAGCAGTACTTC.

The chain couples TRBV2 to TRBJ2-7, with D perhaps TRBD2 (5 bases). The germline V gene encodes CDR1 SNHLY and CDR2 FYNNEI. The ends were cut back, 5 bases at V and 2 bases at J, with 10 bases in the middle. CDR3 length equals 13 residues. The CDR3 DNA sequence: TGTGCCAGCAGTATACCCGGGGCCTACGAGCAGTACTTC. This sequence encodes CASSIPGAYEQYF. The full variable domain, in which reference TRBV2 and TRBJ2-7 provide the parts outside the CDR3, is EPEVTQTPSHQVTQMGQEVILRCVPISNHLYFYWYRQILGQKVEFLVSFYNNEISEKSEIFDDQFSVERPDGSNFTLKIRSTKLEDSAMYFCASSIPGAYEQYFGPGTRLTVT.